A selection of T cell receptor beta chains follows, all from one sample in a study of cytomegalovirus exposure and HLA in healthy donors. Libraries were prepared by immunoSEQ multiplex PCR; TCRdb keeps only in-frame clonotypes and omits some of them. The repertoire holds roughly 60,000 clones, with approximately 95% as singletons. Sequenced: PBMCs. The source of these receptors is a woman aged 18-29 years in good health and CMV-seropositive. Both conserved end residues are part of each CDR3. The order of the fields is J gene, D gene, clone size, V gene, CDR3 DNA, CDR3 protein. A D gene is named only where the DNA matches it firmly. Not every row has a clone size; where given, it reads once, few, many or a size class.

>TRBJ1-5|.|.|TRBV30
TGTGCCTGGAGTACACGAAGAGGGGGGGCGACCCAGCATTTT
CAWSTRRGGATQHF
>TRBJ1-1|.|once|TRBV27
TGTGCCAGCAGTTTGCCAGGGGACACTGAAGCTTTCTTT
CASSLPGDTEAFF
>TRBJ2-5|.|.|TRBV4-3
TGCGCCAGCAGCCAAGAGGGCAGGGCAGAGACCCAGTACTTC
CASSQEGRAETQYF
>TRBJ2-2|TRBD1|.|TRBV28
TGTGCCAGCAGTCAAGGACAGGGGAGGACCGGGGAGCTGTTTTTT
CASSQGQGRTGELFF
>TRBJ2-1|.|.|TRBV5-6
TGTGCCAGCAGCTCAACCGCGGACAATGAGCAGTTCTTC
CASSSTADNEQFF
>TRBJ2-1|.|.|TRBV18
TGTGCCAGCTCACCACTCGATGAGCAGTTCTTC
CASSPLDEQFF
>TRBJ1-2|.|.|TRBV7-9
TGTGCCAGCAGCTTAGTCTCCGGGGATGGCTACACCTTC
CASSLVSGDGYTF
>TRBJ2-1|.|.|TRBV4-2
TGTGCCAGCAGCCAAGAAGACACCCGCAATGAGCAGTTCTTC
CASSQEDTRNEQFF
>TRBJ1-5|.|.|TRBV9
TGTGCCAGCGGGGCCAGCAATCAGCCCCAGCATTTT
CASGASNQPQHF
>TRBJ1-1|TRBD1|once|TRBV2
TGTGCCAGCAGTCCGACAGGGTCGAACACTGAAGCTTTCTTT
CASSPTGSNTEAFF
>TRBJ1-2|.|once|TRBV9
TGTGCCAGCAGCCCTAGTCCTAGGCAGCTAACTAACTATGGCTACACCTTC
CASSPSPRQLTNYGYTF
>TRBJ2-7|TRBD1|.|TRBV29-1
TGCAGCGTTGATGGACAGGACAACTACGAGCAGTACTTC
CSVDGQDNYEQYF
>TRBJ2-5|TRBD2|.|TRBV28
TGTGCCAGCAGAGGGACTAGCGCGACATTCATACGAGGCACACAAGAGACCCAGTACTTC
CASRGTSATFIRGTQETQYF
>TRBJ2-3|.|once|TRBV27
TGTGCCAGCAGCTCAGGAGGGGGGGCGAGTACAGATACGCAGTATTTT
CASSSGGGASTDTQYF
>TRBJ2-5|TRBD1|.|TRBV6-1
TGTGCCAGCAGCAAGAGACAGGGCCAAGGGGAGACCCAGTACTTC
CASSKRQGQGETQYF
>TRBJ2-7|.|.|TRBV28
TGTGCCAGCAGTCGCTACGAGCAGTACTTC
CASSRYEQYF
>TRBJ2-1|TRBD2|.|TRBV5-6
TGTGCCAGCAGCTTGGCCTCGGCTAGCGGGAGCTCGGAGCAGTTCTTC
CASSLASASGSSEQFF
>TRBJ2-1|TRBD2|.|TRBV5-1
TGCGCCAGCAGCTCCGGCCGGGGATCTAGCGGGAGCTCCTACAATGAGCAGTTCTTC
CASSSGRGSSGSSYNEQFF
>TRBJ2-5|.|.|TRBV19
TGTGCCAGTAGTCGGACAGACCAAGAGACCCAGTACTTC
CASSRTDQETQYF
>TRBJ2-7|TRBD2|.|TRBV2
TGTGCCAGCAGTGAAGGGCTAGCGGCCTCCTACGAGCAGTACTTC
CASSEGLAASYEQYF
>TRBJ1-5|.|.|TRBV28
TGTGCCAGCAGTTTTAGTAGCAATCAGCCCCAGCATTTT
CASSFSSNQPQHF
>TRBJ2-2|.|.|TRBV6-5
TGTGCCAGCAGTTACGCAGGGGCCGGGGAGCTGTTTTTT
CASSYAGAGELFF
>TRBJ2-3|.|.|TRBV2
TGTGCCAGCAGTGAAAAAAGGGGACAAAGCACAGATACGCAGTATTTT
CASSEKRGQSTDTQYF
>TRBJ1-2|.|.|TRBV6-5
TGTGCCAGCAGTTACACCCAGCGCCTCTATGGCTACACCTTC
CASSYTQRLYGYTF
>TRBJ1-2|TRBD1|.|TRBV29-1
TGCAGCGTTGATGGGGCAGGGGGGTATGGCTACACCTTC
CSVDGAGGYGYTF
>TRBJ2-7|TRBD2|few|TRBV27
TGTGCCAGTCAACTAGCGGGAGGAACCTACGAGCAGTACTTC
CASQLAGGTYEQYF
>TRBJ2-5|TRBD2|once|TRBV5-1
TGCGCCAGCAGCTTGGGCGGAGCGGGGCAAGAGACCCAGTACTTC
CASSLGGAGQETQYF
>TRBJ1-5|.|.|TRBV12-2
TGTGCAAGTCGCCCGAACTTAGCCAGGGGAAATCAGCCCCAGCATTTT
CASRPNLARGNQPQHF
>TRBJ1-1|TRBD1|.|TRBV4-1
TGCGCCAGCAGCCATCCGGGACAGGGGGCCACTGAAGCTTTCTTT
CASSHPGQGATEAFF
>TRBJ1-2|.|once|TRBV27
TGTGCCAGCAGTCCATTCGTGGGCGCCTACACCTTC
CASSPFVGAYTF
>TRBJ2-1|.|.|TRBV19
TGTGCCAGTAGTCCATGGGGCTCTGAGGCACACAATGAGCAGTTCTTC
CASSPWGSEAHNEQFF
>TRBJ2-7|.|.|TRBV5-4
TGTGCCAGCAGCGTCGGGACACCGAACGAGCAGTACTTC
CASSVGTPNEQYF